The 20 T cell receptor beta chains listed next were all sequenced from one sample in a study of shared clonotypes between healthy human individuals. Profiled with immunoSEQ multiplex PCR; TCRdb holds only in-frame clones, not every one. The sample shows 2 million to 2.5 million clones, almost 96% of them seen only once. Material: naive CD4+ T cells sorted from blood. Subset noted: CD45RA+ positively selected. Receptor source: a man aged 18 to 30 in good health.

The chain links TRBV27 to TRBJ1-6, with 9 bases matching TRBD1. Germline CDR1 and CDR2: MNHEY and SMNVEV (reference sequence). V dropped 3 bases and J dropped 9; count of bases not matched to a gene: 6. The CDR3 is made up of 15 amino acids. As DNA, the CDR3 is TGTGCCAGCAGTTTGACGACAGGGGGTTTTTCACCCCTCCACTTT. It codes for CASSLTTGGFSPLHF.

Details on this clone: Other DNA sequences within the sample encode an identical CDR3. The chain combines TRBV19 with TRBJ2-5; the match to TRBD2 covers 7 bases. CDR3 size: 12 residues. V was pared by 9 bases and J by 2 bases, with 3 bases of the junction left unmatched. Germline V gives CDR1 LNHDA, CDR2 SQIVND (reference sequence). The CDR3 bases are TGTGCCAGCTCTAGCGGTCAAGAGACCCAGTACTTC. Its protein product is CASSSGQETQYF.

J is TRBJ1-1 and V is TRBV6-5; D perhaps matches TRBD1 (6 bases). CDR3 length equals 14 residues. Germline V gives CDR1 MNHEY, CDR2 SVGAGI. The V end lost 6 bases, the J end lost 0 bases, and 11 bases lay between the germline ends. CDR3 nucleotide sequence: TGTGCCAGCAGCAAGAGGACAGTGAACACTGAAGCTTTCTTT. This codes for CASSKRTVNTEAFF.

The V and J genes are TRBV30 and TRBJ1-4; 10 bases fit TRBD1. V shed 5 bases, J shed 8 bases, and the junction held 5 bases outside the gene matches. Per the germline V gene, CDR1 is GTSNPN and CDR2 is SVGIG (reference sequence). This CDR3 is built from 13 residues. CDR3 region: CAWGGQGIEKLFF. CDR3 coding DNA: TGTGCCTGGGGGGGACAGGGGATCGAAAAACTGTTTTTT.

As concerns this clone: Other DNA sequences from this sample encode an identical CDR3 as well. This rearrangement joins TRBV9 to TRBJ1-6; D ambiguous. CDR1 is SGDLS, CDR2 YYNGEE, per germline. CDR3 size: 13 residues. Deletions cut 0 bases from V and 7 bases from J, with 5 bases between. The CDR3 loop is CASSVEGNSPLHF. The CDR3 DNA is TGTGCCAGCAGCGTAGAGGGCAATTCACCCCTCCACTTT.

Turning to this clone: Other DNA sequences in the same sample also yield this CDR3. CDR3: CASTSAGGSYNEQFF. CDR3 DNA sequence: TGTGCCAGTACATCGGCGGGGGGGTCCTACAATGAGCAGTTCTTC. The chain is built from TRBV19 and TRBJ2-1, with TRBD2 identical over 9 bases. This CDR3 has 15 amino acids. Germline V gene lookup returns CDR1 LNHDA and CDR2 SQIVND (reference sequence). The trim removed 7 bases at V and 1 base at J, leaving 5 bases unmatched.

The chain employs TRBV4-3 and TRBJ1-2; 8 nucleotides agree with TRBD1. From germline, CDR1 is LGHNA and CDR2 YSLEER. This CDR3 spans 14 amino acids. The V gene end was trimmed by 3 bases and the J gene end by 8 bases; junction bases not matched to a gene: 8. The CDR3 nucleotides are TGCGCCAGCAGCCACCGACAGGGGACGAAAGGCTACACCTTC. Translation: CASSHRQGTKGYTF.

J is TRBJ2-7 and V is TRBV5-1, with 7 bases lining up with TRBD1. CDR3 length equals 18 residues. The junction had 18 bases not matched to a gene; V was cut back by 4 bases and J by 2 bases. In germline, CDR1 is SGHRS, CDR2 YFSETQ. The CDR3 sequence is CASSADISTTGRAYEQYF. CDR3 nucleotide sequence: TGCGCCAGCAGCGCCGACATATCAACGACAGGGAGAGCCTACGAGCAGTACTTC. The complete variable domain, with remaining parts taken from reference TRBV5-1 and TRBJ2-7, reads KAGVTQTPRYLIKTRGQQVTLSCSPISGHRSVSWYQQTPGQGLQFLFEYFSETQRNKGNFPGRFSGRQFSNSRSEMNVSTLELGDSALYLCASSADISTTGRAYEQYFGPGTRLTVT.

Notes on this clone: This sample includes further DNA sequences coding for the same CDR3. This chain connects TRBV25-1 to TRBJ2-3; D not resolved. This CDR3 comprises 12 residues. Looked up from germline, CDR1 is MGHDK and CDR2 is SYGVNS. Trimming stripped 5 bases from V and 1 base from J, with 4 bases between. The CDR3 DNA is TGTGCCAGCAGTACCCGCACAGATACGCAGTATTTT. Its protein product is CASSTRTDTQYF.

The chain uses TRBV28 and TRBJ1-1; D gene ambiguous. CDR1 is MDHEN, CDR2 SYDVKM, per germline. V lost 2 bases and J lost 1, with 11 bases in between. This CDR3 region has 15 residues. CDR3 nucleotides: TGTGCCAGCAGTTTAGCCTCTATACCGAACACTGAAGCTTTCTTT. It encodes CASSLASIPNTEAFF.

DNA for the CDR3: TGTGCCATCAGTGAGTCGGCGGGGCGAGATGAGCAGTTCTTC. This sequence encodes CAISESAGRDEQFF. The chain joins TRBV10-3 to TRBJ2-1; perhaps TRBD2 as D (6 bases). Germline assignment: CDR1 ENHRY and CDR2 SYGVKD. The CDR3 has 14 amino acids. V was shortened by 0 bases and J by 8 bases, with 11 bases between the two germline ends.

This chain connects TRBV6-1 to TRBJ1-3, with 9 bases fitting TRBD1. This CDR3 has 17 residues. Germline V CDR1 and CDR2: MNHNS, SASEGT. The J segment lost 3 bases and the V segment lost 4 bases, leaving 10 bases of the junction unmatched. CDR3 coding DNA: TGTGCCAGCAGTGTCGGCGGACAGGGGATTATTGGAAACACCATATATTTT. Amino acid sequence: CASSVGGQGIIGNTIYF.

The chain links TRBV11-3 to TRBJ1-6, with TRBD1 matching over 8 bases. The CDR3 has 20 residues. Germline V lookup: CDR1 SGHNT, CDR2 YENEEA. V lost 5 bases to trimming and J lost 0 bases; unmatched junction nucleotides: 15. In DNA, the CDR3 is TGTGCCAGCAGCCTATTTGAACCGAACAGGGGGAGCTCCTATAATTCACCCCTCCACTTT. Amino acids: CASSLFEPNRGSSYNSPLHF.

The CDR3 DNA is TGCAGCGTTGAAGGCCCAGGGGCTGGAAACACCATATATTTT. It specifies CSVEGPGAGNTIYF. The chain joins TRBV29-1 to TRBJ1-3; perhaps TRBD1 as D (6 bases). The ends were cut back, 1 base at V and 2 bases at J, with 9 bases in the middle. The germline CDR1 and CDR2 sequences are SQVTM and ANQGSEA. CDR3 length equals 14 residues.

This clone is a singleton in its sample. The chain recombines TRBV6-6 with TRBJ1-2, with unresolved D. The CDR3 runs 13 residues. Germline lookup yields CDR1 MNHNY and CDR2 SVGAGI (reference sequence). V lost 7 bases to trimming and J lost 10 bases, with 19 bases between them. CDR3: CASTLIGRSDYTF. The CDR3 DNA reads as TGTGCCAGCACACTTATTGGGCGCTCTGACTACACCTTC.

In DNA, the CDR3 is TGTGCCAGCAGTTACACTCAGGGGTTGGGCACAGATACGCAGTATTTT. Amino acids: CASSYTQGLGTDTQYF. The V and J genes are TRBV6-6 and TRBJ2-3; weak D call: TRBD1 (6 bases). Germline V CDR1 and CDR2: MNHNY, SVGAGI (reference sequence). V was cut by 2 bases and J by 1 base, with 13 bases left in between. The CDR3 is 16 amino acids.

As for this clone: Additional DNA sequences in this sample encode the identical CDR3. The chain combines TRBV6-5 with TRBJ2-7, with 8 bases that match TRBD1. CDR3 size: 15 residues. Trimming took 0 bases from V and 3 from J; bases not matched to a gene: 4. The germline gives CDR1 MNHEY, CDR2 SVGAGI. The CDR3 DNA sequence: TGTGCCAGCAGTTACTCTGGGACAGGAGTCTACGAGCAGTACTTC. It yields the protein CASSYSGTGVYEQYF.

The rearrangement joins TRBV18 to TRBJ2-2, with D possibly TRBD1 on 6 matching bases. This CDR3 is built from 16 residues. Germline V gives CDR1 KGHSH, CDR2 LQKENI. V lost 2 bases and J 7 bases, leaving 17 bases between the germline ends. The CDR3 loop reads CASSPITGSQVGELFF. For the CDR3, the DNA is TGTGCCAGCTCACCAATAACAGGGTCGCAGGTCGGGGAGCTGTTTTTT.

V usage is TRBV18 and J usage is TRBJ2-2; D is tentatively TRBD1 or TRBD2 (5 bases each). Per the germline V gene, CDR1 is KGHSH and CDR2 is LQKENI. The V and J ends lost 3 bases and 0 bases respectively, with 8 bases between them. The CDR3 extends over 15 amino acids. CDR3 DNA sequence: TGTGCCAGCTCACCTATGGGGGCGAACACCGGGGAGCTGTTTTTT. Amino acid sequence: CASSPMGANTGELFF.

This chain uses TRBV10-1 with TRBJ2-3; TRBD2 might be the D (6 bases). In germline, CDR1 is WNHNN, CDR2 SYGVQD (reference sequence). Trimming left V 6 bases short and J 5 bases short, with 18 bases between. The CDR3 totals 15 residues. Here the CDR3 DNA reads TGCGCCAGCAGCTTGACTAGACTCACACGAGATACGCAGTATTTT. Its translation is CASSLTRLTRDTQYF.